The T cell receptor (beta chain) described here comes from a study of vaccination and CD4 T cells after COVID-19. TCRdb called the PCR reads again in MiXCR, with one record for every CDR3 protein. The data hold tens of thousands of distinct CDR3 sequences, with approximately 57% observed a single time. The sequence was obtained from a human donor who had recovered from COVID-19. This specimen consisted of CD4+ T cells from blood, obtained before SARS-CoV-2 vaccination.

The CDR3, as DNA: TGCGCCAGCAGTGAGAAGGCTAGCGGGATTAATGAGCAGTTCTTC. Its translation is CASSEKASGINEQFF. The V call is TRBV10-1, the J call TRBJ2-1, with TRBD2 matching over 9 bases. J lost 7 bases, V lost 2 bases, and 6 bases had no gene match. This CDR3 contains 15 residues. Germline CDR1 and CDR2: WNHNN and SYGVQD (reference sequence).